This is a list of T cell receptor beta chains from one sample in a study of graft-versus-host responses after intestinal transplantation. Using immunoSEQ multiplex PCR, the repertoire was profiled, and TCRdb retains in-frame clones only, with some absent. There are about 120,000 clones in the sample; roughly 91% occur only once, and 0.095% to 0.15% lies in the top ten. No antigen is known for these receptors. This material consisted of unstimulated CD4+ T cells sorted from spleen or lymph node cells, taken before intestinal transplant. Receptor source: a human donor who received an intestinal transplant. Each CDR3 is given with its conserved first and last residue. A D gene is named only where the DNA matches it firmly. Size is omitted from some rows. Given values are once, few, many or a class for expanded clones.

size | length | J | V | D | DNA | CDR3
once | 17 | TRBJ2-1 | TRBV18 | TRBD2 | TGTGCCAGCTCACCTACCTTGGGCGGGAGGGCCGGGAATGAGCAGTTCTTC | CASSPTLGGRAGNEQFF
NA | 13 | TRBJ2-7 | TRBV5-1 | TRBD1 | TGCGCCAGCAGCGGGGACAGGGCTAGCGAGCAGTACTTC | CASSGDRASEQYF
NA | 13 | TRBJ1-1 | TRBV2 | NA | TGTGCCAGCAGTGTAAGGGGTAACACTGAAGCTTTCTTT | CASSVRGNTEAFF
NA | 12 | TRBJ2-1 | TRBV30 | NA | TGTGCCTGGAATAAGGAGGGGGCAGGGCAGTTCTTC | CAWNKEGAGQFF
NA | 17 | TRBJ2-1 | TRBV2 | TRBD2 | TGTGCCAGCAGCCCGAGGGGCGGGAGGCCCCTGGTCGCTGAGCAGTTCTTC | CASSPRGGRPLVAEQFF
NA | 16 | TRBJ2-5 | TRBV5-6 | TRBD1 | TGTGCCAGCAGCCGGCCGGGACAGGGGGGGTCGGAGACCCAGTACTTC | CASSRPGQGGSETQYF
NA | 15 | TRBJ2-3 | TRBV10-1 | NA | TGCGCCAGCAGTGCGAAGAGAACTAGCACAGATACGCAGTATTTT | CASSAKRTSTDTQYF
NA | 16 | TRBJ2-3 | TRBV10-1 | NA | TGCGCCAGCAGTGAGTCGGAAGGGGCTGGCACAGATACGCAGTATTTT | CASSESEGAGTDTQYF
NA | 14 | TRBJ2-1 | TRBV2 | NA | TGTGCCAGCAGTGAAGAGGGAAAGCGAAGTGAGCAGTTCTTC | CASSEEGKRSEQFF
NA | 15 | TRBJ2-1 | TRBV5-1 | NA | TGCGCCAGCAGCTTCGACACGAACTCCTACAATGAGCAGTTCTTC | CASSFDTNSYNEQFF
NA | 17 | TRBJ2-2 | TRBV28 | NA | TGTGCCACCAAAGGGTCTACGGGCAGAGCAAACACCGGGGAGCTGTTTTTT | CATKGSTGRANTGELFF
NA | 15 | TRBJ1-3 | TRBV5-4 | NA | TGTGCCAGCAGCCCAGGGTCCCTCTCTGGAAACACCATATATTTT | CASSPGSLSGNTIYF
NA | 14 | TRBJ2-2 | TRBV28 | TRBD2 | TGTGCCAGCAGTTCGGCGGGAGTAGCCGGGGAGCTGTTTTTT | CASSSAGVAGELFF
NA | 14 | TRBJ2-1 | TRBV11-3 | TRBD2 | TGTGCCAGCAGCTTGGGCGGGAGAGATAATGAGCAGTTCTTC | CASSLGGRDNEQFF
NA | 16 | TRBJ2-7 | TRBV27 | TRBD2 | TGTGCCAGCAGTAGGCAACTAGCGGGAGGGCCAAACGAGCAGTACTTC | CASSRQLAGGPNEQYF
NA | 13 | TRBJ1-1 | TRBV10-1 | NA | TGCGCCAGCAGTGAGTCCTTAAACACTGAAGCTTTCTTT | CASSESLNTEAFF
NA | 16 | TRBJ1-1 | TRBV5-1 | NA | TGCGCCAGCAGTAAGGGACCCCAGGGGAGAGGCACTGAAGCTTTCTTT | CASSKGPQGRGTEAFF
NA | 19 | TRBJ2-7 | TRBV4-2 | TRBD2 | TGTGCCAGCAGCCCTTGGGGGACTAGCGGGAGGCTAAACTCCTACGAGCAGTACTTC | CASSPWGTSGRLNSYEQYF
NA | 16 | TRBJ2-1 | TRBV7-2 | TRBD1 | TGTGCCAGCAGGCAACCGGGACAGGGGGCTGGAGGTGAGCAGTTCTTC | CASRQPGQGAGGEQFF
NA | 13 | TRBJ1-2 | TRBV10-3 | NA | TGTGCCATCAGTGAAGGGGGATCCTATGGCTACACCTTC | CAISEGGSYGYTF
NA | 14 | TRBJ2-2 | TRBV6-5 | NA | TGTGCCAGCAGTTTCGGTCCAGGGGCCGGGGAGCTGTTTTTT | CASSFGPGAGELFF
NA | 13 | TRBJ2-7 | TRBV6-5 | NA | TGTGCCAGCAGTGAACGGGCCGGCTACGAGCAGTACTTC | CASSERAGYEQYF
NA | 15 | TRBJ2-5 | TRBV4-1 | NA | TGCGCCAGCAGCCAGACAGAGGGCCCCCGGGAGACCCAGTACTTC | CASSQTEGPRETQYF
NA | 15 | TRBJ2-2 | TRBV5-4 | NA | TGTGCCAGCAGCCGAGGACTTGAGAACACCGGGGAGCTGTTTTTT | CASSRGLENTGELFF
NA | 14 | TRBJ1-1 | TRBV5-4 | NA | TGTGCCAGCAGTCTTGGCGGACAGAACACTGAAGCTTTCTTT | CASSLGGQNTEAFF
NA | 15 | TRBJ1-4 | TRBV6-6 | TRBD1 | TGTGCCAGCAGTTACTCACAGGGGAGAAAAGAAAAACTGTTTTTT | CASSYSQGRKEKLFF
NA | 15 | TRBJ1-2 | TRBV7-3 | NA | TGTGCCAGCAGCCCAACAGCCGGGGCCCTCTATGGCTACACCTTC | CASSPTAGALYGYTF
NA | 15 | TRBJ2-1 | TRBV6-1 | TRBD2 | TGTGCCAGCAAGGGACTAGCGGGAGCCGGCAATGAGCAGTTCTTC | CASKGLAGAGNEQFF
NA | 13 | TRBJ1-1 | TRBV27 | NA | TGTGCCAGCGGGAAAGACTTCGGGACTGAAGCTTTCTTT | CASGKDFGTEAFF
once | 16 | TRBJ2-1 | TRBV6-1 | NA | TGTGCCAGCAGTGCCGATACACGTGTCTTTTACAATGAGCAGTTCTTC | CASSADTRVFYNEQFF
NA | 15 | TRBJ1-1 | TRBV6-5 | NA | TGTGCCAGCAGTTTCACATACGGAGGGAACACTGAAGCTTTCTTT | CASSFTYGGNTEAFF
NA | 14 | TRBJ2-2 | TRBV11-3 | NA | TGTGCCAGCAGTGTTACTAGGTGGACCGGGGAGCTGTTTTTT | CASSVTRWTGELFF
NA | 18 | TRBJ2-1 | TRBV27 | TRBD2 | TGTGCCAGCACCGGACGGTACTCGACTAGCGTCTCCTACAATGAGCAGTTCTTC | CASTGRYSTSVSYNEQFF
NA | 15 | TRBJ2-2 | TRBV11-2 | TRBD1 | TGTGCCAGTTGCCGGACAGGGAACACCGGTGGGGAGCTGTTTTTT | CASCRTGNTGGELFF
NA | 17 | TRBJ1-2 | TRBV7-2 | NA | TGTGCCAGCAGCTTATTTTACCGGCTTCGGGGGGCGCATGGCTACACCTTC | CASSLFYRLRGAHGYTF
NA | 12 | TRBJ1-2 | TRBV6-6 | NA | TGTGCCAGCAGTTACTCGAGGGTTGGCTACACCTTC | CASSYSRVGYTF
NA | 15 | TRBJ2-2 | TRBV6-1 | NA | TGTGCCAGCACCGTCGGACAGCCCAACACCGGGGAGCTGTTTTTT | CASTVGQPNTGELFF
NA | 16 | TRBJ2-4 | TRBV7-8 | NA | TGTGCCAGCAGCTTTCAGGGTGAGAGGCCAAAAAACATTCAGTACTTC | CASSFQGERPKNIQYF
NA | 16 | TRBJ1-2 | TRBV10-3 | NA | TGTGCCATCAGTGAGTCCGGGGGGATCGCTTTCTATGGCTACACCTTC | CAISESGGIAFYGYTF
NA | 13 | TRBJ1-1 | TRBV5-8 | NA | TGTGCCAGCAGCTTCGACAGATACACTGAAGCTTTCTTT | CASSFDRYTEAFF
NA | 16 | TRBJ2-5 | TRBV18 | NA | TGTGCCAGCTCCCCCCAGGGGAAGGCAGGCTCGGAGACCCAGTACTTC | CASSPQGKAGSETQYF
NA | 13 | TRBJ2-1 | TRBV10-2 | TRBD2 | TGCGCCAGCTCTCGGGCGGGAGGGGATGAGCAGTTCTTC | CASSRAGGDEQFF
NA | 13 | TRBJ2-3 | TRBV7-3 | NA | TGTGCCAGCAGCTTAAGCAGCACAGATACGCAGTATTTT | CASSLSSTDTQYF
NA | 15 | TRBJ2-7 | TRBV28 | TRBD2 | TGTGCCAGCAGTTTATCGACTAGCGGGAGGCCGATTCACTCCTTC | CASSLSTSGRPIHSF
NA | 14 | TRBJ1-1 | TRBV7-8 | NA | TGTGCCAGCAGGGTAGCGGCGAAGGGGACTGAAGCTTTCTTT | CASRVAAKGTEAFF
NA | 12 | TRBJ1-1 | TRBV11-2 | NA | TGTGCCAGCAGCCGATGGAACACTGAAGCTTTCTTT | CASSRWNTEAFF